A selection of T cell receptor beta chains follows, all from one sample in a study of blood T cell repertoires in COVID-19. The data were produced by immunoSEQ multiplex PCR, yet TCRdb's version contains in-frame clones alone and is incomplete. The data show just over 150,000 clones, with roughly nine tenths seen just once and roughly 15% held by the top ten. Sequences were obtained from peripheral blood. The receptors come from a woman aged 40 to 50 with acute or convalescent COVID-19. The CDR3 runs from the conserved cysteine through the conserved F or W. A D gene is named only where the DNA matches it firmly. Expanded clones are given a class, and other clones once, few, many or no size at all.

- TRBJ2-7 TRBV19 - CASSISDRAYYEQYF TGTGCCAGTAGTATTTCGGACAGAGCATACTACGAGCAGTACTTC
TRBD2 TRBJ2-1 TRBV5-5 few CASSYGTSGRGYNEQFF TGTGCCAGCAGCTACGGGACTAGCGGGAGGGGGTACAATGAGCAGTTCTTC
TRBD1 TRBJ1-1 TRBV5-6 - CASSLVRGGIGEAFF TGTGCCAGCAGCTTGGTTAGAGGGGGCATCGGTGAAGCTTTCTTT
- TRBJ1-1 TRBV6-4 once CASSADGSMNTEAFF TGTGCCAGCAGTGCCGACGGTAGCATGAACACTGAAGCTTTCTTT
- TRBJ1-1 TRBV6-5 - CASSSVQRNTEAFF TGTGCCAGCAGTTCGGTACAGAGAAACACTGAAGCTTTCTTT
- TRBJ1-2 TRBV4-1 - CASSLLTGTYGYTF TGCGCCAGCAGCCTCCTTACGGGAACGTATGGCTACACCTTC
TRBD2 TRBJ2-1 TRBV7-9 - CASSLRLAGYNEQFF TGTGCCAGCAGCCTGAGACTAGCGGGGTACAATGAGCAGTTCTTC
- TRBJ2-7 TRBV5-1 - CASSHGQIRDEQYF TGCGCCAGCAGCCATGGACAGATTCGCGACGAGCAGTACTTC
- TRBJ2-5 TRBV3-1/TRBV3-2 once CASSQEGLLQETQYF TGTGCCAGCAGCCAAGAGGGGCTCCTTCAAGAGACCCAGTACTTC
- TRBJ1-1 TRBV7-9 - CASSYQASGGNRAEAFF TGTGCCAGCAGCTATCAGGCTTCGGGGGGGAATCGGGCTGAAGCTTTCTTT
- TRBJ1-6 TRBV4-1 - CASSQALPRVIGSPLHF TGCGCCAGCAGCCAAGCTCTACCGAGGGTTATCGGTTCACCCCTCCACTTT
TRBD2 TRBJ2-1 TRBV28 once CASSFSGSSYNEQFF TGTGCCAGCAGTTTTAGCGGGAGCTCCTACAATGAGCAGTTCTTC
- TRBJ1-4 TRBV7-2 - CASRQAGSWKLFF TGTGCCAGCAGGCAGGCGGGATCGTGGAAACTGTTTTTT
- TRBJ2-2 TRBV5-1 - CASISDNRDIYTGELFF TGCGCCAGCATCAGCGATAACCGGGACATCTACACCGGGGAGCTGTTTTTT
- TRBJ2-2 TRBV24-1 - CATSENRVGELFF TGTGCCACCAGTGAGAACAGGGTCGGGGAGCTGTTTTTT
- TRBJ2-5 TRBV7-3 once CASSVRSQETQYF TGTGCCAGCAGCGTACGTAGCCAAGAGACCCAGTACTTC
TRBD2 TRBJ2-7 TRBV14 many CASSPLGGAGKQYF TGTGCCAGCAGTCCTCTGGGAGGGGCCGGCAAGCAGTACTTC
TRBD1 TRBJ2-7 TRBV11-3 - CASSLMGQGGNYEQYF TGTGCCAGCAGCTTAATGGGACAGGGGGGAAACTACGAGCAGTACTTC
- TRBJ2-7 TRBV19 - CASSTTPGQAGGQYF TGTGCCAGTAGTACAACCCCCGGACAAGCCGGCGGGCAGTACTTC
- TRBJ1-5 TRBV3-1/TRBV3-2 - CASSHWGDQPQHF TGTGCCAGCAGCCACTGGGGGGACCAGCCCCAGCATTTT
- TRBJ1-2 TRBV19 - CASSIVAQNYGYTF TGTGCCAGTAGTATAGTAGCGCAGAACTATGGCTACACCTTC
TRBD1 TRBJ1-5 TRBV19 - CASSLQTGGGQPQHF TGTGCCAGTAGCCTACAGACAGGGGGCGGTCAGCCCCAGCATTTT
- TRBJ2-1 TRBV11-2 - CASTSTTSWQFF TGTGCCAGCACCTCAACGACTAGTTGGCAGTTCTTC
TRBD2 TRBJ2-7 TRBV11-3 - CASSQREGRLSYEQYF TGTGCCAGCAGCCAGCGGGAGGGCCGTTTGTCCTACGAGCAGTACTTC
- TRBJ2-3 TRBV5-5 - CASQDRDRTDTQYF TGTGCCAGCCAGGACAGAGACCGCACAGATACGCAGTATTTT
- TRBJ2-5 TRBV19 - CASSIGDLEAGHSMEETQYF TGTGCCAGTAGTATAGGGGATTTAGAAGCGGGACATAGTATGGAAGAGACCCAGTACTTC
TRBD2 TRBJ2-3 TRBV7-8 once CASSLRLAGRKSTDTQYF TGTGCCAGCAGCCTTAGACTAGCGGGGCGTAAAAGCACAGATACGCAGTATTTT
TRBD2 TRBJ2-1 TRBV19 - CASSIGSGRAGEQFF TGTGCCAGTAGTATAGGTAGCGGGAGGGCAGGTGAGCAGTTCTTC
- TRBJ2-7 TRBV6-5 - CATTTGLHSYEQYF TGTGCCACCACCACGGGACTTCACTCCTACGAGCAGTACTTC
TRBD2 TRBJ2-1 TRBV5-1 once CASSLPGSGGLPYNEQFF TGCGCCAGCAGCCTTCCGGGGAGCGGGGGGCTGCCCTACAATGAGCAGTTCTTC
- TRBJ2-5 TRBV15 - CATSRDSRETQYF TGTGCCACCAGCAGAGATAGCCGAGAGACCCAGTACTTC
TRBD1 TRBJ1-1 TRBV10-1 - CAGRTGNTEAFF TGCGCCGGCAGGACAGGGAACACTGAAGCTTTCTTT
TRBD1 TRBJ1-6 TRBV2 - CASSMGQGNSPLHF TGTGCCAGCAGTATGGGACAGGGGAATTCACCCCTCCACTTT
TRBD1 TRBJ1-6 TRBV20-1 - CSASRTGGRYPGSPLHF TGCAGTGCTAGTCGGACAGGGGGCCGATACCCTGGTTCACCCCTCCACTTT
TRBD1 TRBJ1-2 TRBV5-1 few CASSEGQGSYGYTF TGCGCCAGCAGCGAGGGACAGGGATCCTATGGCTACACCTTC
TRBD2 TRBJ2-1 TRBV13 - CASSLGTSPREQFF TGTGCCAGCAGCTTAGGGACTAGCCCAAGGGAGCAGTTCTTC
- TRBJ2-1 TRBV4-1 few CASSQFGAGSGNYNEQFF TGCGCCAGCAGCCAATTCGGTGCCGGGTCGGGAAACTACAATGAGCAGTTCTTC
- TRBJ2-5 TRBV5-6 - CASSLLDRRTQETQYF TGTGCCAGCAGCTTGCTCGACAGAAGGACCCAAGAGACCCAGTACTTC
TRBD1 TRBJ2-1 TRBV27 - CASSSRTGYNEQFF TGTGCCAGCAGCTCCCGGACAGGGTACAATGAGCAGTTCTTC
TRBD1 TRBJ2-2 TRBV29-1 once CSVEGQGARANTGELFF TGCAGCGTTGAAGGACAGGGGGCACGAGCGAACACCGGGGAGCTGTTTTTT
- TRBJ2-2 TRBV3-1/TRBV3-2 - CASRQLASGELFF TGTGCCAGCAGACAGCTAGCGTCCGGGGAGCTGTTTTTT
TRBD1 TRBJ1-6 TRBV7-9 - CASSPGGSPLHF TGTGCCAGCAGCCCAGGGGGTTCACCCCTCCACTTT
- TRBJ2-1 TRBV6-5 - CASSYEGAGINEQFF TGTGCCAGCAGTTACGAGGGAGCCGGGATTAATGAGCAGTTCTTC
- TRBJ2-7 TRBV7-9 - CASSSRRGYEQYF TGTGCCAGCAGCTCACGCCGCGGCTACGAGCAGTACTTC
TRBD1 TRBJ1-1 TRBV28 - CASRRLGQGIEAFF TGTGCCAGCAGGCGACTGGGACAGGGCATTGAAGCTTTCTTT
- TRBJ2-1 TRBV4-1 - CASSQDPGTRNEQFF TGCGCCAGCAGCCAAGATCCAGGGACTCGGAATGAGCAGTTCTTC
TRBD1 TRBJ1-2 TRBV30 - CGGTGEDYGYTF TGTGGCGGGACAGGGGAGGACTATGGCTACACCTTC
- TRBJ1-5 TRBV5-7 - CASSLTGPGNQPQHF TGTGCCAGCAGTTTAACAGGGCCTGGCAATCAGCCCCAGCATTTT
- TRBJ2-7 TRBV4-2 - CASSQDLSYEQYF TGTGCCAGCAGCCAAGATTTATCCTACGAGCAGTACTTC
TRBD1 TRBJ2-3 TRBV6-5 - CASRTTGVTDTQYF TGTGCCAGCAGGACCACAGGGGTCACAGATACGCAGTATTTT